This T cell receptor (beta chain) was obtained from a study of shared clonotypes between healthy human individuals. Findings of the study overall: Rarefaction showed that sequencing of sorted subsets was incomplete (despite large depth).

Libraries were prepared by immunoSEQ multiplex PCR; TCRdb keeps only in-frame clonotypes and omits some of them. The repertoire holds about 1.5 million clones, with 98% as singletons. In regard to this clone: As yet, its antigen is unknown. Compared with germline, one end of the junction differs, possibly owing to a read error.

The CDR3 has 15 amino acids. Germline V gives CDR1 MGHRA, CDR2 YSYEKL. V usage is TRBV4-1 and J usage is TRBJ1-4; possibly TRBD1 for D (5 bases). The sequencing sample was made of naive CD4+ T cells sorted from blood. The subset denotes: CD45RA+ positively selected. This sequence was found in a man younger than 40 in good health. The CDR3 here is CASSQVPGRPEKLFF. The CDR3 DNA is TGCGCCAGCAGTCAAGTTCCAGGGCGGCCTGAAAAACTGTTTTTT.